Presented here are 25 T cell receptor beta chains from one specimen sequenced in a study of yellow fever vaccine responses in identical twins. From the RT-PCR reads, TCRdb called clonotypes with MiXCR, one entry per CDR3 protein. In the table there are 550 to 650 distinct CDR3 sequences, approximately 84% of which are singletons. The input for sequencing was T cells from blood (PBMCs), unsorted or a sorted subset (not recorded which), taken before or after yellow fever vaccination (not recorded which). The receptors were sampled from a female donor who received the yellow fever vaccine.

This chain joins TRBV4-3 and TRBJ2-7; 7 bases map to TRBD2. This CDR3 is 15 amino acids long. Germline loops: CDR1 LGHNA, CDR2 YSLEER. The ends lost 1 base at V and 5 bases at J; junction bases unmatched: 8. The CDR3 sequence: CASSQGGTTRDEQYF. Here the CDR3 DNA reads TGCGCCAGCAGCCAAGGCGGGACTACCCGCGACGAGCAGTACTTC.

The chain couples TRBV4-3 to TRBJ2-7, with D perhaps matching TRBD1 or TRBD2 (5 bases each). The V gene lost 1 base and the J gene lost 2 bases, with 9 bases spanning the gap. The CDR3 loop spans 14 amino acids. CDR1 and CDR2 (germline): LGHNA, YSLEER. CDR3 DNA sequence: TGCGCCAGCAGCCAAGTTCCGGGGCCCTACGAGCAGTACTTC. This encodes CASSQVPGPYEQYF.

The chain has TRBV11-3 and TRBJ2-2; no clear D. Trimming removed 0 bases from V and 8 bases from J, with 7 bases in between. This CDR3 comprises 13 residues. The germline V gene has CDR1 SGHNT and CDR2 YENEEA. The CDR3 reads CASSLDSTGELFF. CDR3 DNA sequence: TGTGCCAGCAGCTTAGATTCCACGGGGGAGCTGTTTTTT.

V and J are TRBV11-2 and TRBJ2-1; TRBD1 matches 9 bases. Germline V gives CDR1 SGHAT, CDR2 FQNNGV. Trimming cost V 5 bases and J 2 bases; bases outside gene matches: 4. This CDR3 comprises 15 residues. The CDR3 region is CASSAGQGPYNEQFF. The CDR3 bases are TGTGCCAGCAGCGCAGGACAGGGGCCCTACAATGAGCAGTTCTTC.

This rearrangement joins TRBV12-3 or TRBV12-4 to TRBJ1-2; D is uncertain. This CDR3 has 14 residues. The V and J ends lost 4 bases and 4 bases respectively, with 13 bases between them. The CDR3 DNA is TGTGCCAGCAGTTCGGCCTTAAACAGCTATGGCTACACCTTC. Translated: CASSSALNSYGYTF.

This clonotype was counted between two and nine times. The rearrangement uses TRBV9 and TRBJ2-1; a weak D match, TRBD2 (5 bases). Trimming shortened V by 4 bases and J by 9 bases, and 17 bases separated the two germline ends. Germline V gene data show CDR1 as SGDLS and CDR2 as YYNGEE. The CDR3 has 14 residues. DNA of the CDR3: TGTGCCAGCAGCCCAAGGGCTAGCTCCATTGAGCAGTTCTTC. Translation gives CASSPRASSIEQFF. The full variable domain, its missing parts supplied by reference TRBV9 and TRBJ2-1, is DSGVTQTPKHLITATGQRVTLRCSPRSGDLSVYWYQQSLDQGLQFLIQYYNGEERAKGNILERFSAQQFPDLHSELNLSSLELGDSALYFCASSPRASSIEQFFGPGTRLTVL.

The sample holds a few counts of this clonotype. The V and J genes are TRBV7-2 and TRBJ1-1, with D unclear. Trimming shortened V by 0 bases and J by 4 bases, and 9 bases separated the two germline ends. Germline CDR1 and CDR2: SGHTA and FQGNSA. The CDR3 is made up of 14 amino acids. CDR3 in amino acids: CASSLADGVTEAFF. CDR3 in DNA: TGTGCCAGCAGCTTAGCGGACGGGGTCACTGAAGCTTTCTTT.

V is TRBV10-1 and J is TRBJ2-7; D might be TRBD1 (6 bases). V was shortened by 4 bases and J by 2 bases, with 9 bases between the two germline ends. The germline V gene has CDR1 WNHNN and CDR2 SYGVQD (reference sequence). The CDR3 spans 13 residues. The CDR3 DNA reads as TGCGCCAGCAGTGTCGGACAGACCTACGAGCAGTACGTC. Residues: CASSVGQTYEQYV.

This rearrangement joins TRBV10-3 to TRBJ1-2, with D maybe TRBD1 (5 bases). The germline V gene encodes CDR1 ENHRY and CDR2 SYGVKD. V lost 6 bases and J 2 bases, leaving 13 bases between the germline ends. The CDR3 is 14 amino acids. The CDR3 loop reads CAISAGPENYGYTF. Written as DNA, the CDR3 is TGTGCCATCAGCGCGGGACCAGAAAACTATGGCTACACCTTC.

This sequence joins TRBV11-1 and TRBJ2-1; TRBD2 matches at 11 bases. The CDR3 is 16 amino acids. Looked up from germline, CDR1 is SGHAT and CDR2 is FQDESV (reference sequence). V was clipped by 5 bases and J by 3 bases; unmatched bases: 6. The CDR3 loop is CASSPGTSGHYNEQFF. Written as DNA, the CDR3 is TGTGCCAGCAGCCCCGGGACTAGCGGACACTACAATGAGCAGTTCTTC.

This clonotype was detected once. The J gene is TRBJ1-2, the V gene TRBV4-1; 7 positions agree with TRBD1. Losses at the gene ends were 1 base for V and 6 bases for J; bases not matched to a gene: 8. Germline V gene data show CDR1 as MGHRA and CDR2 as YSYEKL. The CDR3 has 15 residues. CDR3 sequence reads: CASSQAAWQGDGYTF. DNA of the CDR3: TGCGCCAGCAGCCAAGCCGCGTGGCAGGGGGATGGCTACACCTTC.

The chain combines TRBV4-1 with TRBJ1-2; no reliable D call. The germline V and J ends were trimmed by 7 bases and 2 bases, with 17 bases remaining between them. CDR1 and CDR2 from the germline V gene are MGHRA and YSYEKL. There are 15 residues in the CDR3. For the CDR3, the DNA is TGCGCCAGCACCCACCCCGGAGGCTCCAACTATGGCTACACCTTC. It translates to CASTHPGGSNYGYTF.

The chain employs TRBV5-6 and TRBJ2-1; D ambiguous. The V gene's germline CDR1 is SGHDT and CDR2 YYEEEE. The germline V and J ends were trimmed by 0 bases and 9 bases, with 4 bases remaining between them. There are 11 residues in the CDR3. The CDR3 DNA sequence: TGTGCCAGCAGCTTGGGTTTTGAGCAGTTCTTC. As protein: CASSLGFEQFF.

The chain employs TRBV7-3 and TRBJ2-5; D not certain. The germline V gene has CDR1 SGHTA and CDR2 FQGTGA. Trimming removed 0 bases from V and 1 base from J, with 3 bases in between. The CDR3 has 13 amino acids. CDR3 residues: CASSLTPQETQYF. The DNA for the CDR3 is TGTGCCAGCAGCTTAACCCCCCAAGAGACCCAGTACTTC. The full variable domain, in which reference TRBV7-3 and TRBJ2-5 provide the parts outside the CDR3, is GAGVSQTPSNKVTEKGKYVELRCDPISGHTALYWYRQSLGQGPEFLIYFQGTGAADDSGLPNDRFFAVRPEGSVSTLKIQRTERGDSAVYLCASSLTPQETQYFGPGTRLLVL.

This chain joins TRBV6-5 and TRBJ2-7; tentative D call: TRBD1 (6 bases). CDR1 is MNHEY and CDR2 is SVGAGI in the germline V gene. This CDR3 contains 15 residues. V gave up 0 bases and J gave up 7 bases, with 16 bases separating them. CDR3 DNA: TGTGCCAGCAGTTACTCCCCCCCCGGAAGGGGGGAGCAGTACTTC. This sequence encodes CASSYSPPGRGEQYF.

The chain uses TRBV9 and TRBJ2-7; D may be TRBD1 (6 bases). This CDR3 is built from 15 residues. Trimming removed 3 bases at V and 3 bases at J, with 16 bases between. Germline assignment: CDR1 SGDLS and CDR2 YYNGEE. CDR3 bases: TGTGCCAGCAGCGAGAACGGACAGATCAACTACGAGCAGTACGTC. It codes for CASSENGQINYEQYV.

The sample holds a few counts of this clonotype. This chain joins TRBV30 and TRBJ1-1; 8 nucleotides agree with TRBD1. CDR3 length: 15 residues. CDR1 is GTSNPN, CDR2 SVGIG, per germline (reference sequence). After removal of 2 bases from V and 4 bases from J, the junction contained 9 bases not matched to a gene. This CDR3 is CAWSHRTGTTTEAFF. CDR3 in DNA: TGTGCCTGGAGTCACCGGACAGGGACGACCACTGAAGCTTTCTTT. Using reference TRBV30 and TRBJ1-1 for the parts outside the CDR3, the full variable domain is SQTIHQWPATLVQPVGSPLSLECTVEGTSNPNLYWYRQAAGRGLQLLFYSVGIGQISSEVPQNLSASRPQDRQFILSSKKLLLSDSGFYLCAWSHRTGTTTEAFFGQGTRLTVV.

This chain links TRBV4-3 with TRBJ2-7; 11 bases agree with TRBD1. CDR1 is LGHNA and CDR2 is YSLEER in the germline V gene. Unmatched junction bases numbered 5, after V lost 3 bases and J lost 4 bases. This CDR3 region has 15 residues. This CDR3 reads CASSQGQGEAYEQYF. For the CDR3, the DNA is TGCGCCAGCAGCCAGGGACAGGGGGAAGCTTACGAGCAGTACTTC.

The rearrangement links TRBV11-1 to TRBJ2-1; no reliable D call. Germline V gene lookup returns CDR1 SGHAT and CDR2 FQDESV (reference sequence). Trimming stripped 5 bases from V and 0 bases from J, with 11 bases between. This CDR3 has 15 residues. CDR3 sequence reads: CASSPSPSSYNEQFF. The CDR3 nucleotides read TGTGCCAGCAGCCCGAGTCCGAGCTCCTACAATGAGCAGTTCTTC. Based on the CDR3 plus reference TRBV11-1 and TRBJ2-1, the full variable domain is EAEVAQSPRYKITEKSQAVAFWCDPISGHATLYWYRQILGQGPELLVQFQDESVVDDSQLPKDRFSAERLKGVDSTLKIQPAELGDSAMYLCASSPSPSSYNEQFFGPGTRLTVL.

The CDR3 sequence is CATSNGRAAYEQYV. CDR3 nucleotides: TGTGCTACCAGCAATGGCAGGGCGGCCTACGAGCAGTACGTC. The V and J genes are TRBV13 and TRBJ2-7; a weak D match, TRBD1 (5 bases). Looked up from germline, CDR1 is PRHDT and CDR2 is FYEKMQ (reference sequence). CDR3 length: 14 amino acids.

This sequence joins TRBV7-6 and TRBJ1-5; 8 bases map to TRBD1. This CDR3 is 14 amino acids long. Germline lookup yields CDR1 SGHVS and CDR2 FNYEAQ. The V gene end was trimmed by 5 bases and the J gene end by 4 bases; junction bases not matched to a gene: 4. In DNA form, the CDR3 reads TGTGCCAGCAGCCAAGACAGGGGTAATCAGCCCCAGCATTTT. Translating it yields CASSQDRGNQPQHF.

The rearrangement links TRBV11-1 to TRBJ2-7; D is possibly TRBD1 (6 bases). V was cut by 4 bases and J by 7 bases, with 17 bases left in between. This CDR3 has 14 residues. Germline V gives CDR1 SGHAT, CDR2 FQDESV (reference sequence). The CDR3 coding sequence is TGTGCCAGCAGCTCCGGACAGTTTCCTGGTGAGCAGTACTTC. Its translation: CASSSGQFPGEQYF.

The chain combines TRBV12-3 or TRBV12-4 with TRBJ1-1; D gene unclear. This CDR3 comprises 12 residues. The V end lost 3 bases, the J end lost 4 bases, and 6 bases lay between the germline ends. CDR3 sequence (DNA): TGTGCCAGCAGTTTTTCAGCCACTGAAGCTTTCTTT. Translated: CASSFSATEAFF.

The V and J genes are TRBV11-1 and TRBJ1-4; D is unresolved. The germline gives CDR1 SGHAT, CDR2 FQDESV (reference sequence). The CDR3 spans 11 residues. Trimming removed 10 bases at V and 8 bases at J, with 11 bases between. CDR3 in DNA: TGTGCCACCCGACCGGGAGAAAAACTGTTTTTT. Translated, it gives CATRPGEKLFF. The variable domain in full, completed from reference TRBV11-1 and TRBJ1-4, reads EAEVAQSPRYKITEKSQAVAFWCDPISGHATLYWYRQILGQGPELLVQFQDESVVDDSQLPKDRFSAERLKGVDSTLKIQPAELGDSAMYLCATRPGEKLFFGSGTQLSVL.

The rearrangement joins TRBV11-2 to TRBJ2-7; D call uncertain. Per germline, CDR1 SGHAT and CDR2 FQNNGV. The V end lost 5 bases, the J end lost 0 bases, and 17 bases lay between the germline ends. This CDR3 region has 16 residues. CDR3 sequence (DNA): TGTGCCAGCAGCCCATCCTCAGGCGTCGCCTCCTACGAGCAGTACTTC. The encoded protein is CASSPSSGVASYEQYF.